A selection of T cell receptor beta chains follows, all from one sample in a study of cytomegalovirus exposure and HLA in healthy donors. Here immunoSEQ multiplex PCR was the method, and the copy in TCRdb shows in-frame clones only, minus some. The table includes roughly 100,000 clones, around 75% detected once. The sample comprised PBMCs. All receptors derive from a man in his forties in good health and CMV-seronegative. CDR3s include the opening cysteine and the closing phenylalanine or tryptophan. Fields, in order: clone size, D gene, J gene, V gene, CDR3 length, CDR3 DNA, CDR3 protein. D genes are given only for firm matches. Part of the rows lack a size; the others show once, few, many or a class for expanded clones.

>NA|NA|TRBJ1-3|TRBV7-2|16
TGTGCCAGCAGTTCATCATATGCGCTGGCTGGAAACACCATATATTTT
CASSSSYALAGNTIYF
>once|TRBD2|TRBJ2-1|TRBV5-1|15
TGCGCCAGCAGCGTACTAGCGGGGGGGCTAAATGAGCAGTTCTTC
CASSVLAGGLNEQFF
>NA|TRBD1|TRBJ1-5|TRBV19|16
TGTGCCAGTAGTATTTTTTCAGGGGGTAGCAATCAGCCCCAGCATTTT
CASSIFSGGSNQPQHF
>NA|TRBD1|TRBJ1-2|TRBV2|14
TGTGCCAGCAACCTGGGACAGGGCGATGGTGGCTACACCTTC
CASNLGQGDGGYTF
>NA|NA|TRBJ2-1|TRBV2|13
TGTGCCAGCAGTGACCAGGCGCCGGGGGAGCAGTTCTTC
CASSDQAPGEQFF
>NA|TRBD1|TRBJ1-5|TRBV7-8|17
TGTGCCAGCAGCTCTATTCCCGGGACAGGGGCCAATCAGCCCCAGCATTTT
CASSSIPGTGANQPQHF
>few|NA|TRBJ1-2|TRBV5-6|14
TGTGCCAGCAGCTTGGGACAGCTAACCTATGGCTACACCTTC
CASSLGQLTYGYTF
>once|TRBD1|TRBJ2-7|TRBV5-1|14
TGCGCCAGCAGCTACGGGACAGGGGCCTACGAGCAGTACTTC
CASSYGTGAYEQYF
>NA|NA|TRBJ1-5|TRBV30|14
TGTGCCTGGAGTAGGTATGGGAGAGGTCAGCCCCAGCATTTT
CAWSRYGRGQPQHF
>NA|TRBD2|TRBJ2-3|TRBV29-1|14
TGCAGCGTTGAGGGACTAGCGGGCACAGATACGCAGTATTTT
CSVEGLAGTDTQYF
>once|NA|TRBJ2-7|TRBV18|14
TGTGCCAGCTCACCAGCAGGGGACTCCTACGAGCAGTACTTC
CASSPAGDSYEQYF
>NA|TRBD1|TRBJ2-1|TRBV7-8|14
TGTGCCAGCATCGAGGACAGGCCCAAGAATGAGCAGTTCTTC
CASIEDRPKNEQFF
>NA|NA|TRBJ2-3|TRBV19|15
TGTGCCAGTAGTATACGGGAAAGGGGCACAGATACGCAGTATTTT
CASSIRERGTDTQYF
>NA|NA|TRBJ2-7|TRBV11-2|11
TGTGCCAGCAGCTTCAGGGACGAGCAGTACTTC
CASSFRDEQYF
>few|TRBD1|TRBJ1-5|TRBV5-1|14
TGCGCCAGCAGGCCCGGACAGGACAATCAGCCCCAGCATTTT
CASRPGQDNQPQHF